The TCR beta chain described here comes from a study of T-cell memory formation after mild COVID-19. One entry per CDR3 protein, called by TCRdb with MiXCR from the 5' RACE reads. The repertoire holds 350,000 to 450,000 distinct CDR3 sequences, with around 20% as singletons. This clonotype was seen a few times. The germline gives CDR1 LNHDA, CDR2 SQIVND (reference sequence). The CDR3 runs to 13 residues. Trimming took 5 bases from V and 4 from J, leaving 11 bases between them. The V call is TRBV19, the J call TRBJ1-1, with no clear D. The TCR originated in an adult woman who had mild COVID-19 (a few samples of this study predate the infection). Cell type and time point are not known. Input material: PBMCs or a T cell subset sorted from them (not recorded which). The CDR3 is CASSSWVSTEAFF. CDR3 bases: TGTGCCAGTAGTTCATGGGTCTCCACTGAAGCTTTCTTT.